This is a list of T cell receptor beta chains from one sample in a study of radiotherapy plus CTLA-4 blockade in lung cancer. Assay used: immunoSEQ multiplex PCR; TCRdb lists only in-frame clones, some missing. The sample records 30,000 to 45,000 clones, 70% to 80% being singletons. Sequencing used peripheral blood, obtained from a patient treated with radiotherapy plus ipilimumab. The source of these receptors is a human donor with non-small cell lung cancer who had stable disease on radiotherapy plus ipilimumab. The CDR3 runs from the conserved cysteine through the conserved F or W. D genes are given only for firm matches. Clone size is shown for a subset of rows, as once, few, many or a class of expanded clone.

>TRBJ2-7|NA|NA|TRBV6-1
TGTGCCAGCACCCTCTCCTACGAGCAGTACTTC
CASTLSYEQYF
>TRBJ1-2|TRBD1|once|TRBV7-2
TGTGCCAGCAGCCCGGGACAGGGGAACTATGGCTACACCTTC
CASSPGQGNYGYTF
>TRBJ1-1|NA|NA|TRBV2
TGTGCCAGCACCCCCGGACAGAACACTGAAGCTTTCTTT
CASTPGQNTEAFF
>TRBJ1-4|TRBD1|once|TRBV27
TGTGCCAGCAGGACCGGGACAGGGTCGAGAGAAAAACTGTTTTTT
CASRTGTGSREKLFF
>TRBJ1-6|NA|few|TRBV19
TGTGCCAGTAAGGGACGGTATAATTCACCCCTCCACTTT
CASKGRYNSPLHF
>TRBJ2-5|NA|once|TRBV15
TGTGCCACCAGCAGAAACAGACAGTCGGGGGAGACCCAGTACTTC
CATSRNRQSGETQYF
>TRBJ1-1|NA|few|TRBV19
TGTGCCAGTAGTATAGTCCTGGGAGGAGTTGAAGCTTTCTTT
CASSIVLGGVEAFF
>TRBJ2-1|TRBD1|NA|TRBV5-1
TGCGCCAGCAGCTCAACAGGGGGGAATGAGCAGTTCTTC
CASSSTGGNEQFF
>TRBJ2-3|NA|NA|TRBV10-3
TGTGCCATCAGTGAGTCGTTAGGAAGCACAGATACGCAGTATTTT
CAISESLGSTDTQYF
>TRBJ1-2|NA|NA|TRBV6-5
TGTGCCAGCAGCTATGCGGGGGGATTCTATGGCTACACCTTC
CASSYAGGFYGYTF
>TRBJ2-1|TRBD1|NA|TRBV7-8
TGTGCCAGCAGCATAAGACAGGGCCAACCCCCCTCTGTGAAGTTCTTC
CASSIRQGQPPSVKFF
>TRBJ1-1|NA|NA|TRBV6-5
TGTGCCAGCACCCAATTGGGCGGATTTCCTGAAGCTTTCTTT
CASTQLGGFPEAFF
>TRBJ1-1|NA|NA|TRBV6-1
TGTGCCAGCAGTGAAGCACTTAACAGGGACACTGAAGCTTTCTTT
CASSEALNRDTEAFF
>TRBJ2-5|NA|NA|TRBV5-5
TGTGCCAGCAGCTTGATTCCGACAGGCCCCCAAGAGACCCAGTACTTC
CASSLIPTGPQETQYF
>TRBJ2-1|NA|NA|TRBV4-1
TGCGCCAGCAGCCAGCCCCCTTGGGACGTCAGATACAATGAGCAGTTCTTC
CASSQPPWDVRYNEQFF
>TRBJ2-5|TRBD1|NA|TRBV4-1
TGCGCCAGCAGCCAAGAGACAGGGCGACTTCAAGAGACCCAGTACTTC
CASSQETGRLQETQYF
>TRBJ2-3|NA|NA|TRBV10-1
TGCGCCAGCAGTGAGACGAGAGATACGCAGTATTTT
CASSETRDTQYF
>TRBJ1-1|TRBD1|NA|TRBV19
TGTGCCAGTAGTATGGCGACAGGGGGTTTCACTGAAGCTTTCTTT
CASSMATGGFTEAFF
>TRBJ1-1|NA|NA|TRBV19
TGTGCCAGTAGCCAGCCCCGCGACAGTGCAAAACGTGAAGCTTTCTTT
CASSQPRDSAKREAFF
>TRBJ1-1|NA|NA|TRBV6-5
TGTGCCAGCAGTAGGGGGGGGCAGGGGTCTGAAGCTTTCTTT
CASSRGGQGSEAFF
>TRBJ1-6|NA|NA|TRBV6-5
TGTGCCAGCAGTTATGGGGCGGCCTATAATTCACCCCTCCACTTT
CASSYGAAYNSPLHF
>TRBJ1-2|TRBD1|few|TRBV10-3
TGTGCCATCAGTGAGGTTAAGGGGGCTGGCGGCTACACCTTC
CAISEVKGAGGYTF
>TRBJ2-2|NA|NA|TRBV6-1
TGTGCCAGCAGTGAAGAGGCTAGGTTGGTCGGGGAGCTGTTTTTT
CASSEEARLVGELFF
>TRBJ1-6|NA|few|TRBV30
TGTGCCTGGATTAGTGCCACGCGTGGGCCCTTACAGTGCGTTTCCCTCCACTTT
CAWISATRGPLQCVSLHF
>TRBJ2-2|NA|NA|TRBV6-5
TGTGCCAGCAGTCAACAAGCGAACACCGGGGAGCTGTTTTTT
CASSQQANTGELFF
>TRBJ2-5|NA|NA|TRBV9
TGTGCCAGCAGCGAGGGGCTTTACCAAGAGACCCAGTACTTC
CASSEGLYQETQYF
>TRBJ2-1|TRBD1|NA|TRBV7-9
TGTGCCAGCAGCTCAAAAGGGACAGTGGTATACAATGAGCAGTTCTTC
CASSSKGTVVYNEQFF
>TRBJ2-1|TRBD1|NA|TRBV7-9
TGTGCCAGCAGCTTTAGGTCAGGGGGTACTTACAATGAGCAGTTCTTC
CASSFRSGGTYNEQFF
>TRBJ1-5|TRBD1|NA|TRBV11-2
TGTGCCAGCAGCTTAAGAGGTCAGGGGGCGCGACAGCCCCAGCATTTT
CASSLRGQGARQPQHF
>TRBJ2-6|NA|NA|TRBV7-6
TGTGCCAGCAGCTCTGGGGCCAACGTCCTGACTTTC
CASSSGANVLTF
>TRBJ2-3|TRBD1|NA|TRBV29-1
TGCAGCGTTGAAGGGGACAGCGGATTCACAGATACGCAGTATTTT
CSVEGDSGFTDTQYF
>TRBJ2-7|TRBD1|few|TRBV18
TGTGCCAGCTCATCCGGGACAGGCCTCTCCTACGAGCAGTACTTC
CASSSGTGLSYEQYF
>TRBJ2-5|TRBD2|NA|TRBV27
TGTGCCAGCAGTTTTAGGCTAGCGGGAGAGACCCAGTACTTC
CASSFRLAGETQYF
>TRBJ1-5|NA|NA|TRBV6-5
TGTGCCAGCAGTGGGGGGGCCGGCAATCAGCCCCAGCATTTT
CASSGGAGNQPQHF
>TRBJ1-1|NA|NA|TRBV6-1
TGTGCCAGCCGGGGGGGGAGCACTGAAGCTTTCTTT
CASRGGSTEAFF
>TRBJ1-1|NA|NA|TRBV5-6
TGTGCCAGCAGCTTGGGGACATATAACACTGAAGCTTTCTTT
CASSLGTYNTEAFF
>TRBJ1-6|NA|few|TRBV28
TGTGCCAGCAAGGGGCAGAGCTCCTATAATTCACCCCTCCACTTT
CASKGQSSYNSPLHF
>TRBJ2-7|TRBD1|NA|TRBV30
TGTGCCTGGACTGCGACAGGGGCCTCCTACGAGCAGTACTTC
CAWTATGASYEQYF
>TRBJ1-3|NA|few|TRBV6-4
TGTGCCAGCAGTTTAAGGATTTACTCTGGAAACACCATATATTTT
CASSLRIYSGNTIYF
>TRBJ2-1|NA|once|TRBV7-6
TGTGCCAGCACCGACGCAGGCACATCGGGGGTGTGGTCCTACAATGAGCAGTTCTTC
CASTDAGTSGVWSYNEQFF
>TRBJ2-3|TRBD1|NA|TRBV5-1
TGCGCCAGCAGCTGGTGGACAGGGAAGACAGATACGCAGTATTTT
CASSWWTGKTDTQYF
>TRBJ2-5|NA|NA|TRBV5-4
TGTGCCAGCAGCTTTCAAGAGACCCAGTACTTC
CASSFQETQYF
>TRBJ1-5|TRBD1|once|TRBV6-5
TGTGCCAGCAGTTCCGAATGGACAGGGAATCAGCCCCAGCATTTT
CASSSEWTGNQPQHF
>TRBJ2-5|TRBD2|NA|TRBV9
TGTGCCAGCAGCCTGGGACTAGCGGGGCCCCAAGAGACCCAGTACTTC
CASSLGLAGPQETQYF
>TRBJ1-6|NA|NA|TRBV4-1
TGCGCCAGCAGCCAGGAGACAGGCTTCGGTTCACCCCTCCACTTT
CASSQETGFGSPLHF
>TRBJ1-1|NA|NA|TRBV5-1
TGCGCCAGCAGCCTCTCGGTTCGACAGATGAACACTGAAGCTTTCTTT
CASSLSVRQMNTEAFF
>TRBJ1-5|NA|NA|TRBV20-1
TGCAGTGCTAGAGACCATCAGCCCCAGCATTTT
CSARDHQPQHF
>TRBJ1-1|NA|once|TRBV6-1
TGTGCCAGCAGTGGACAAGCCAACACTGAAGCTTTCTTT
CASSGQANTEAFF
>TRBJ2-7|TRBD1|NA|TRBV29-1
TGCAGCGTGACCGTCGGGACAGGGACTCAAGAGCAGTACTTC
CSVTVGTGTQEQYF
>TRBJ1-5|NA|NA|TRBV28
NA
CASSSSDRGPNQPQHF
>TRBJ1-2|TRBD1|NA|TRBV19
TGTGCCAGTAGTATCCCCTGGACAGGGAATGGCTACACCTTC
CASSIPWTGNGYTF
>TRBJ1-1|NA|few|TRBV6-6
TGTGCCAGCAGTGGTTCTGGGACAAAGAACACTGAAGCTTTCTTT
CASSGSGTKNTEAFF
>TRBJ1-2|NA|few|TRBV18
TGTGCCAGCTCACGTGGCCCTGGGGACTATGGCTACACCTTC
CASSRGPGDYGYTF
>TRBJ1-2|NA|NA|TRBV5-6
TGTGCCAGCAGCTTGTCTACAATCAGGGAACTCTATGGCTACACCTTC
CASSLSTIRELYGYTF
>TRBJ2-5|TRBD1|NA|TRBV11-2
TGTGCCAGCAGCTTAGGTACAGGGGTGTCAGAGACCCAGTACTTC
CASSLGTGVSETQYF
>TRBJ2-3|TRBD2|NA|TRBV15
TGTGCCACCAGCAGAGATTTGGTAGCGGGGACGGCAGATACGCAGTATTTT
CATSRDLVAGTADTQYF
>TRBJ1-5|NA|NA|TRBV19
TGTGCCAGTAGTATTTCGGGCATTCAAAGCAATCAGCCCCAGCATTTT
CASSISGIQSNQPQHF
>TRBJ2-3|NA|NA|TRBV15
TGTGCCACCAGCAGAGACGAGGGATGGGGCACAGATACGCAGTATTTT
CATSRDEGWGTDTQYF